This TCR beta chain was profiled in a study of CD8 T cells in ankylosing spondylitis. Each CDR3 protein gets one entry after TCRdb re-called the 5' RACE reads with MiXCR. Found here are about 140,000 distinct CDR3 sequences, 30% to 40% of them singletons; the top ten hold 5.5% to 7.5%. Germline values: CDR1 SNHLY, CDR2 FYNNEI. V was shortened by 6 bases and J by 2 bases, with 8 bases between the two germline ends. This CDR3 has 12 amino acids. This clonotype has ten or more counts. This TCR was sampled from a male donor with ankylosing spondylitis. The sample comprised synovial fluid, either unsorted or a sorted T cell fraction (not recorded which). The rearrangement joins TRBV2 to TRBJ2-7; D is uncertain. The CDR3 is CASSDEPYEQYF. In DNA, the CDR3 is TGTGCCAGCAGCGATGAGCCCTACGAGCAGTACTTC.